One and the same sample provided the 8 T cell receptor beta chains below, sequenced in a study of T cell responses to AZD1222 COVID-19 vaccine. Using immunoSEQ multiplex PCR, the repertoire was profiled, and TCRdb retains in-frame clones only, with some absent. This table holds approximately 94,000 clones, over 90% found once. This specimen consisted of peripheral blood, obtained on day 0 of AZD1222 vaccination. The receptors originated from an adult in good health.

The chain links TRBV30 to TRBJ2-3; either TRBD1 or TRBD2 may fit D (5 bases each). The germline CDR1 and CDR2 sequences are GTSNPN and SVGIG (reference sequence). The ends were cut back, 4 bases at V and 6 bases at J, with 26 bases in the middle. The CDR3 is 17 amino acids. The CDR3 coding sequence is TGTGCCTGGATAATCCCCCTTATATGGGGGAGAGGGGATACGCAGTATTTT. Amino acids: CAWIIPLIWGRGDTQYF.

V is TRBV20-1 and J is TRBJ2-5, with D unclear. Trimming took 1 base from V and 5 from J, leaving 5 bases between them. CDR3 size: 11 residues. Germline V gene sequence: CDR1 DFQATT, CDR2 SNEGSKA (reference sequence). CDR3 coding DNA: TGCAGTGCTAGAGGGATGGAGACCCAGTACTTC. Residues: CSARGMETQYF.

The V and J genes are TRBV28 and TRBJ2-3, with D uncertain. The CDR3 consists of 12 residues. V lost 4 bases and J 4 bases, leaving 6 bases between the germline ends. The germline gives CDR1 MDHEN, CDR2 SYDVKM. CDR3 protein: CASSSDADTQYF. The DNA for the CDR3 is TGTGCCAGCAGTTCAGACGCAGATACGCAGTATTTT.

The chain combines TRBV28 with TRBJ1-5; possibly TRBD1 for D (5 bases). The CDR3 loop spans 15 amino acids. CDR1 is MDHEN, CDR2 SYDVKM, per germline. The V and J ends lost 6 bases and 1 base respectively, with 13 bases between them. CDR3 in DNA: TGTGCCAGCAGGCCAACTGGGGGAAGCAATCAGCCCCAGCATTTT. Translating gives CASRPTGGSNQPQHF.

CDR3 sequence (DNA): TGTGCCAGCAGCGAAATATCCGGGACAGGGACCACCGGGGAGCTGTTTTTT. Translating gives CASSEISGTGTTGELFF. The chain couples TRBV9 to TRBJ2-2, with 9 bases fitting TRBD1. Germline V gene sequence: CDR1 SGDLS, CDR2 YYNGEE. The ends lost 3 bases at V and 4 bases at J; junction bases unmatched: 10. The CDR3 runs 17 residues.

The chain has TRBV30 and TRBJ1-4; 8 bases are shared with TRBD1. V was pared by 2 bases and J by 6 bases, with 8 bases of the junction left unmatched. Looked up from germline, CDR1 is GTSNPN and CDR2 is SVGIG (reference sequence). The CDR3 is 15 residues long. The chain's CDR3 is CAWSHLGQADEKLFF. In nucleotides, the CDR3 is TGTGCCTGGAGTCATCTGGGACAGGCTGATGAAAAACTGTTTTTT.

The rearrangement joins TRBV5-4 to TRBJ2-3; 9 bases fit TRBD2. This CDR3 region has 19 residues. Trimming cost V 1 base and J 3 bases; bases outside gene matches: 15. Germline CDR1 reads SGHNT; CDR2 reads YYREEE (reference sequence). CDR3 bases: TGTGCCAGCAGCTTGTTGGGTAGCGGGAGAGGGTCAGGGACAGATACGCAGTATTTT. Residues: CASSLLGSGRGSGTDTQYF.

This chain connects TRBV9 to TRBJ2-5, with 10 bases lining up with TRBD1. J lost 4 bases, V lost 4 bases, and 10 bases had no gene match. This CDR3 is built from 16 residues. Per the germline V gene, CDR1 is SGDLS and CDR2 is YYNGEE. CDR3 nucleotide sequence: TGTGCCAGCAGCCCCGGGGGGGGACAGGGGAGAGAGACCCAGTACTTC. Translated: CASSPGGGQGRETQYF.